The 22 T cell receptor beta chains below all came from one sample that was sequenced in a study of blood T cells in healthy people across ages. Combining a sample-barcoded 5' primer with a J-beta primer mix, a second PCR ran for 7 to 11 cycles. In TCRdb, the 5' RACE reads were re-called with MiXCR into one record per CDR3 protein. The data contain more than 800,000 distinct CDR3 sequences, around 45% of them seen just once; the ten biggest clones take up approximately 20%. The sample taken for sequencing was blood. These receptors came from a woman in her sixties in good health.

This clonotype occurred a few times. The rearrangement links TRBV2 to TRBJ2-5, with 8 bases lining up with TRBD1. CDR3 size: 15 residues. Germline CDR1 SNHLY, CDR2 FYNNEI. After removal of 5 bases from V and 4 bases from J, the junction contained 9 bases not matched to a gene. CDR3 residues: CASSTDRGVGETQYF. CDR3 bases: TGTGCCAGCAGTACCGACAGGGGCGTGGGAGAGACCCAGTACTTC.

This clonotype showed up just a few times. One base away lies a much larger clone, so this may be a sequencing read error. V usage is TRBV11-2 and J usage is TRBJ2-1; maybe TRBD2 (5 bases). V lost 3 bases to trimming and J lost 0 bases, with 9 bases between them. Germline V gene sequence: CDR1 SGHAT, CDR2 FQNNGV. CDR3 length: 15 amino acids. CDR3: CASSFEGSSYNEQFF. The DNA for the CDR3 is TGTGCCAGCAGCTTCGAGGGAAGCTCCTACAATGAGCAGTTCTTC.

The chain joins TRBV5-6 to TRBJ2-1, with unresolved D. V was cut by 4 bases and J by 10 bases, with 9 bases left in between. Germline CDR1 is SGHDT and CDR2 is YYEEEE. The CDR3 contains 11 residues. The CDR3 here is CASSLTREQFF. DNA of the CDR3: TGTGCCAGCAGCCTAACGAGAGAGCAGTTCTTC. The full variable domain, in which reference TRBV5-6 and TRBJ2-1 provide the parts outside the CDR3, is DAGVTQSPTHLIKTRGQQVTLRCSPKSGHDTVSWYQQALGQGPQFIFQYYEEEERQRGNFPDRFSGHQFPNYSSELNVNALLLGDSALYLCASSLTREQFFGPGTRLTVL.

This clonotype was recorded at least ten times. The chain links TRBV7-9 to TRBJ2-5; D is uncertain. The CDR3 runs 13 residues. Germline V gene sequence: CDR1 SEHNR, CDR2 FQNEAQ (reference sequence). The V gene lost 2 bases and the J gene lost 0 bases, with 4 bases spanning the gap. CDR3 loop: CASSLTYQETQYF. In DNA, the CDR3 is TGTGCCAGCAGCTTAACCTACCAAGAGACCCAGTACTTC.

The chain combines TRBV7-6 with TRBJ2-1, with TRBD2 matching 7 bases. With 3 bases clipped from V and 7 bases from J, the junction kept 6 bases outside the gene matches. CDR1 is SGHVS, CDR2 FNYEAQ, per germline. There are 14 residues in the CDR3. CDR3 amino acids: CASSFSGGGNEQFF. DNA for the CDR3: TGTGCCAGCAGCTTTTCGGGAGGAGGGAATGAGCAGTTCTTC.

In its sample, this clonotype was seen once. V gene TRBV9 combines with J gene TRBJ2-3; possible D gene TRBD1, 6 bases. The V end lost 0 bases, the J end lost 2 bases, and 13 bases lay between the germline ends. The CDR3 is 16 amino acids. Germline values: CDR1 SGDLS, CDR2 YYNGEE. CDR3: CASSVEGWGLTDTQYF. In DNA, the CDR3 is TGTGCCAGCAGCGTAGAGGGTTGGGGGCTCACAGATACGCAGTATTTT.

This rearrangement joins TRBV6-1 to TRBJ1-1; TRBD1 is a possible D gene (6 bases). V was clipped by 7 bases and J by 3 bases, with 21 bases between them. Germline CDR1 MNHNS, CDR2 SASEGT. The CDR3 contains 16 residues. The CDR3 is CASTRRQVEADTEAFF. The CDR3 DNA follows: TGTGCCAGCACCCGAAGACAGGTAGAAGCGGACACTGAAGCTTTCTTT.

CDR3 sequence (DNA): TGTGCCAGCAGCTCATCCTCGGGAGGGCCCCCCTACGAGCAGTACTTC. As protein: CASSSSSGGPPYEQYF. The chain uses TRBV11-2 and TRBJ2-7; 8 nucleotides match TRBD2. V lost 4 bases, J lost 2 bases, and 10 bases stayed unmatched. This CDR3 is 16 amino acids long. Germline CDR1 is SGHAT and CDR2 is FQNNGV.

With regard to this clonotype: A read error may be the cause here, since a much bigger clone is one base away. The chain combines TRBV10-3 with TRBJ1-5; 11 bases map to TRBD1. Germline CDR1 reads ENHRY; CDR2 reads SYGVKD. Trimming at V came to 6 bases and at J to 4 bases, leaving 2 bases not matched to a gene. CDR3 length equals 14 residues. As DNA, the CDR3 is TGTGCCATCAGCGGGACAGGGGGTAATCAGCCCCAGCATTTT. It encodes CAISGTGGNQPQHF.

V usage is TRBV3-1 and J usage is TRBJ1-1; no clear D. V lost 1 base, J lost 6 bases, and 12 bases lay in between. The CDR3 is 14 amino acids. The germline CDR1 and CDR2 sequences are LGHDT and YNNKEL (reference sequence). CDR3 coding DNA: TGTGCCAGCAGCCAAGTGCCCCGGGCCGCTGAAGCTTTCTTT. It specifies CASSQVPRAAEAFF. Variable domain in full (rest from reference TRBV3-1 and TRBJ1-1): DTAVSQTPKYLVTQMGNDKSIKCEQNLGHDTMYWYKQDSKKFLKIMFSYNNKELIINETVPNRFSPKSPDKAHLNLHINSLELGDSAVYFCASSQVPRAAEAFFGQGTRLTVV.

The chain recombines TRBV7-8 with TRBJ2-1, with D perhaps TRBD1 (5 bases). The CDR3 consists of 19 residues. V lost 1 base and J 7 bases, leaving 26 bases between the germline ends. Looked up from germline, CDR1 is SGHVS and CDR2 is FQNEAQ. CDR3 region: CASSLVYGKGGPRGNEQFF. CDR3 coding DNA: TGTGCCAGCAGCTTAGTGTATGGAAAGGGTGGGCCTAGGGGTAATGAGCAGTTCTTC. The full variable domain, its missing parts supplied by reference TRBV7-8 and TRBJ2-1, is GAGVSQSPRYKVAKRGQDVALRCDPISGHVSLFWYQQALGQGPEFLTYFQNEAQLDKSGLPSDRFFAERPEGSVSTLKIQRTQQEDSAVYLCASSLVYGKGGPRGNEQFFGPGTRLTVL.

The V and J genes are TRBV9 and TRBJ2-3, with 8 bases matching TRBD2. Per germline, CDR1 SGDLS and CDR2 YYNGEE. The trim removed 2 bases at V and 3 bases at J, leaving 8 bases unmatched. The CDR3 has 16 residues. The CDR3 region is CASSVVGRAGTDTQYF. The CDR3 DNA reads TGTGCCAGCAGCGTCGTCGGGAGGGCCGGGACAGATACGCAGTATTTT.

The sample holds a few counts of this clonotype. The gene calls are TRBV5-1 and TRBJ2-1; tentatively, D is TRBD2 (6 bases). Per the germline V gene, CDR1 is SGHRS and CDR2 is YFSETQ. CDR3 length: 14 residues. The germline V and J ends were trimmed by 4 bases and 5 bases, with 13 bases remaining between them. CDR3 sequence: CASSRGGSDNEQFF. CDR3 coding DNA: TGCGCCAGCAGCCGGGGAGGTTCGGACAATGAGCAGTTCTTC.

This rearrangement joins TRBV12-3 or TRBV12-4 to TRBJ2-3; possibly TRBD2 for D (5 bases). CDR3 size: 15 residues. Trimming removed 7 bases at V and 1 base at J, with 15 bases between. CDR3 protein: CASNGQREGTDTQYF. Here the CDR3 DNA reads TGTGCCAGCAACGGTCAGAGGGAAGGCACAGATACGCAGTATTTT.

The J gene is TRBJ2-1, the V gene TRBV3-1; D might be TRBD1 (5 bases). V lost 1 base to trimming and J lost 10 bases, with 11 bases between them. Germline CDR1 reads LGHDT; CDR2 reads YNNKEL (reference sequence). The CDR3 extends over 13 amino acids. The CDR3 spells CASSQVRGQEQFF. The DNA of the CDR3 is TGTGCCAGCAGCCAAGTAAGGGGCCAAGAGCAGTTCTTC.

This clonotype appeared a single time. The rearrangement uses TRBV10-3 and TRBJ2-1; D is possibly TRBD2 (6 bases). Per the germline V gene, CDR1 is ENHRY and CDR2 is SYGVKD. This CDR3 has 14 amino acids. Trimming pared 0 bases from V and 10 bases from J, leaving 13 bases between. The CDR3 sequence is CAISESGTLREQFF. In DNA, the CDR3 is TGTGCCATCAGTGAGTCAGGGACTTTGCGGGAGCAGTTCTTC.

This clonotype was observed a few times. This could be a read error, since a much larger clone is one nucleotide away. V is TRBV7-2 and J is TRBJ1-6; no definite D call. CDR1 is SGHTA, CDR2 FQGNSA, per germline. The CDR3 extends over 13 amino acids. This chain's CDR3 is CASSLDDNSSLHF. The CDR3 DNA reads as TGTGCCAGCAGCTTAGATGATAATTCATCCCTCCACTTT. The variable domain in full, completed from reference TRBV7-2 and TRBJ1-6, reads GAGVSQSPSNKVTEKGKDVELRCDPISGHTALYWYRQSLGQGLEFLIYFQGNSAPDKSGLPSDRFSAERTGGSVSTLTIQRTQQEDSAVYLCASSLDDNSSLHFGNGTRLTVT.

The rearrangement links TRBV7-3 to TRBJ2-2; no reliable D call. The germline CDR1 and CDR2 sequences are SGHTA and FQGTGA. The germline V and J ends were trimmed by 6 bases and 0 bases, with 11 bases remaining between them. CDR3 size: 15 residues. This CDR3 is CASRSSRANTGELFF. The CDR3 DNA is TGTGCCAGCAGATCCAGTAGAGCGAACACCGGGGAGCTGTTTTTT.

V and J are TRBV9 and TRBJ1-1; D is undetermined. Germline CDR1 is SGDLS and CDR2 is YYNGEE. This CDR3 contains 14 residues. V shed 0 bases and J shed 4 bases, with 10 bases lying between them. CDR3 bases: TGTGCCAGCAGCGTAGGGTCGGGAATCACTGAAGCTTTCTTT. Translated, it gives CASSVGSGITEAFF.

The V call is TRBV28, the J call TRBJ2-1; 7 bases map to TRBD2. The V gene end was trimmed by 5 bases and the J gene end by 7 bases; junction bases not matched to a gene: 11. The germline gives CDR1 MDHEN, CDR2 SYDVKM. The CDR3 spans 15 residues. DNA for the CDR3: TGTGCCAGCAGTGATCCGACTAGCCGAGCGAATGAGCAGTTCTTC. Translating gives CASSDPTSRANEQFF.

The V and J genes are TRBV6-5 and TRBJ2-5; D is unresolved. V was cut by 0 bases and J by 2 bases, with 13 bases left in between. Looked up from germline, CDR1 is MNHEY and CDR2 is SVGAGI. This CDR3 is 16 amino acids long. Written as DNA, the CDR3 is TGTGCCAGCAGTTACTCGACGCCCAGCGTACAAGAGACCCAGTACTTC. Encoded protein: CASSYSTPSVQETQYF.

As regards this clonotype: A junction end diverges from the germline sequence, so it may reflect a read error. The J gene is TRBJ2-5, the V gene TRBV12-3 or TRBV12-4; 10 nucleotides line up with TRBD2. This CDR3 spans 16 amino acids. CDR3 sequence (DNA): TGTACCAGCAGTTTACTAGCGGGATCTCATATGGAGACCCAGTACTTC. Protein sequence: CTSSLLAGSHMETQYF.